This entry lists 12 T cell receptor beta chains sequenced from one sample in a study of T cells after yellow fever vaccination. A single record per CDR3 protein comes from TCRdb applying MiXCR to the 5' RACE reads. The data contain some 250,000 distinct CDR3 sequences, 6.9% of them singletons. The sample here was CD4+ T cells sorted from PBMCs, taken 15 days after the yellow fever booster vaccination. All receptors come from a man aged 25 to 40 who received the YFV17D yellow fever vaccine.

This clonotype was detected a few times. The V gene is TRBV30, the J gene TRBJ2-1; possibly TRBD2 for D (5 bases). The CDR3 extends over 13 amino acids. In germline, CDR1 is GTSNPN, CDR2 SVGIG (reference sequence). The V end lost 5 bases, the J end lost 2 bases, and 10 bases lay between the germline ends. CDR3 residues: CAWVRTPYNEQFF. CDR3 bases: TGTGCCTGGGTGAGGACTCCCTACAATGAGCAGTTCTTC.

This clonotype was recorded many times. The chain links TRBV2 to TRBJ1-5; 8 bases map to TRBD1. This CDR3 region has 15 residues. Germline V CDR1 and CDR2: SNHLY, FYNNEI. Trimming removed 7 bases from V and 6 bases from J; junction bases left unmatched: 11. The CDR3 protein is CASTPTGGLAQPQHF. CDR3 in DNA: TGTGCCAGCACCCCAACAGGGGGTCTAGCTCAGCCCCAGCATTTT.

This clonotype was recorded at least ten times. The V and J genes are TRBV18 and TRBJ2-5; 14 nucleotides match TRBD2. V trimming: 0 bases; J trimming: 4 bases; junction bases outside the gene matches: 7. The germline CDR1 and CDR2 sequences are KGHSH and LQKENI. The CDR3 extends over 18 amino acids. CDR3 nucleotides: TGTGCCAGCTCACCACCCGGGACTAGCGGGAGAATCGGAGAGACCCAGTACTTC. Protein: CASSPPGTSGRIGETQYF.

The CDR3 spells CASRSGVSPLHF. The DNA for the CDR3 is TGTGCCAGCAGGTCAGGGGTATCACCCCTCCACTTT. This sequence joins TRBV28 and TRBJ1-6, with a tentative D call TRBD1 (6 bases). Germline CDR1 and CDR2: MDHEN and SYDVKM. Trimming took 6 bases from V and 10 from J, leaving 10 bases between them. The CDR3 covers 12 residues.

This chain's CDR3 is CASSEGFRTGELFF. DNA for the CDR3: TGTGCCAGCAGTGAAGGTTTTCGGACCGGGGAGCTGTTTTTT. V gene TRBV25-1 combines with J gene TRBJ2-2, with D hard to call. Germline V CDR1 and CDR2: MGHDK, SYGVNS. V was clipped by 2 bases and J by 5 bases, with 9 bases between them. This CDR3 region has 14 residues. The whole variable domain, filled in from reference TRBV25-1 and TRBJ2-2, reads EADIYQTPRYLVIGTGKKITLECSQTMGHDKMYWYQQDPGMELHLIHYSYGVNSTEKGDLSSESTVSRIRTEHFPLTLESARPSHTSQYLCASSEGFRTGELFFGEGSRLTVL.

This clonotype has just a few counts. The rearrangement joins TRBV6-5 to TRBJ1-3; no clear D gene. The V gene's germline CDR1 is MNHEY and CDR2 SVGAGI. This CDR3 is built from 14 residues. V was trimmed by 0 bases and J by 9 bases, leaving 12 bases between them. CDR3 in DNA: TGTGCCAGCAGTTACTCGGCGAGGGCCGCCACCATATATTTT. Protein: CASSYSARAATIYF.

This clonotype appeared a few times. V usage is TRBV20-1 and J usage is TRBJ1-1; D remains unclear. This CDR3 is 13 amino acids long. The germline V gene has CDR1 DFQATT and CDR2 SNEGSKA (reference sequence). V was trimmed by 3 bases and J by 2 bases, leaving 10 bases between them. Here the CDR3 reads CSASSAVNTEAFF. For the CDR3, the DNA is TGCAGTGCTAGCTCCGCGGTAAACACTGAAGCTTTCTTT.

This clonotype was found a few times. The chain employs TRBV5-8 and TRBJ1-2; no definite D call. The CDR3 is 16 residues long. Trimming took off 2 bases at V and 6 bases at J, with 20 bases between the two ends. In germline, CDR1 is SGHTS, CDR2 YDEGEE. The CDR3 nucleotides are TGTGCCAGCAGCTTTAGAGAATCAAAGCTTCGGGATGGCTACACCTTC. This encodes CASSFRESKLRDGYTF.

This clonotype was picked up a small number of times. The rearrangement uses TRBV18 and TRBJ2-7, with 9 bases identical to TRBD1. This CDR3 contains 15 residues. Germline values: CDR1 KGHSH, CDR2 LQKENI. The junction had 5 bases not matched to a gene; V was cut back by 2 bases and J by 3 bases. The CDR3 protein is CASSPLDRGSYEQYF. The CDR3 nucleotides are TGTGCCAGCTCACCATTGGACAGGGGAAGCTACGAGCAGTACTTC.

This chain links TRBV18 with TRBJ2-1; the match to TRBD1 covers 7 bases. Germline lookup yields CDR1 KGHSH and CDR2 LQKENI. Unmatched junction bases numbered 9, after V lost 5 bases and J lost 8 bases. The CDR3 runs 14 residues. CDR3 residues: CASSAGGQLYEQFF. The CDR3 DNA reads TGTGCCAGCTCAGCAGGGGGACAGCTCTATGAGCAGTTCTTC.

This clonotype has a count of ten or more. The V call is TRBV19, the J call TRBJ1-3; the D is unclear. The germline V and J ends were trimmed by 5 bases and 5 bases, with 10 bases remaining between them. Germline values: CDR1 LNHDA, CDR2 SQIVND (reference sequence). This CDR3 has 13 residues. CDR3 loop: CASSPSVRNTIYF. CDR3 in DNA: TGTGCCAGTAGTCCCTCGGTGCGAAACACCATATATTTT. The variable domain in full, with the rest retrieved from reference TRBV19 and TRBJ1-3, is DGGITQSPKYLFRKEGQNVTLSCEQNLNHDAMYWYRQDPGQGLRLIYYSQIVNDFQKGDIAEGYSVSREKKESFPLTVTSAQKNPTAFYLCASSPSVRNTIYFGEGSWLTVV.

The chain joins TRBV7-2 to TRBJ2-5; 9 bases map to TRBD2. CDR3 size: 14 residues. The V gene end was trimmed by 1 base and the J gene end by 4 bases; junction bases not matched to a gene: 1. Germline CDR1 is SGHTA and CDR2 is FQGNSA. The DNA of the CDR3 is TGTGCCAGCAGCTTAGTGACTAGCGGAGAGACCCAGTACTTC. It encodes CASSLVTSGETQYF.